The 7 T cell receptor beta chains listed next were all sequenced from one sample in a study of T cell responses to AZD1222 COVID-19 vaccine. Data came from immunoSEQ multiplex PCR; TCRdb stores just in-frame clones and leaves some out. This sample yields some 150,000 clones, of which around 85% are seen a single time; 6.9% belongs to the top ten. The starting material was peripheral blood, obtained after recovery from COVID-19. The receptors come from an adult who had recovered from COVID-19.

V gene TRBV28 combines with J gene TRBJ1-6; TRBD1 matches at 8 bases. Germline V gene lookup returns CDR1 MDHEN and CDR2 SYDVKM. Trimming took 5 bases from V and 2 from J; bases not matched to a gene: 5. The CDR3 runs to 16 residues. The CDR3 is CASSAGGAAYNSPLHF. DNA of the CDR3: TGTGCCAGCAGTGCAGGGGGCGCCGCCTATAATTCACCCCTCCACTTT.

This rearrangement joins TRBV6-4 to TRBJ2-3; 12 bases agree with TRBD2. Germline lookup yields CDR1 MRHNA and CDR2 SNTAGT. CDR3 length: 16 residues. V was clipped by 10 bases and J by 3 bases; unmatched bases: 11. The CDR3 DNA sequence: TGTGCCATCGGGCCTCCGGGACTAGCGGGTACAGATACGCAGTATTTT. Encoded protein: CAIGPPGLAGTDTQYF.

This chain links TRBV7-2 with TRBJ2-5; D unclear. V was shortened by 1 base and J by 2 bases, with 8 bases between the two germline ends. The CDR3 totals 14 residues. Germline CDR1 is SGHTA and CDR2 is FQGNSA. CDR3: CASSLGVEQETQYF. CDR3 coding DNA: TGTGCCAGCAGCTTAGGGGTGGAACAAGAGACCCAGTACTTC.

The V call is TRBV5-1, the J call TRBJ1-6, with TRBD1 identical over 7 bases. This CDR3 has 15 amino acids. V shed 0 bases and J 8 bases; nucleotides not matched to a gene: 5. The germline CDR1 and CDR2 sequences are SGHRS and YFSETQ. This CDR3 reads CASSLEGAGDSPLHF. The CDR3 DNA reads TGCGCCAGCAGCTTGGAGGGGGCTGGGGATTCACCCCTCCACTTT. The full variable domain, with the rest looked up from reference TRBV5-1 and TRBJ1-6, is KAGVTQTPRYLIKTRGQQVTLSCSPISGHRSVSWYQQTPGQGLQFLFEYFSETQRNKGNFPGRFSGRQFSNSRSEMNVSTLELGDSALYLCASSLEGAGDSPLHFGNGTRLTVT.

This rearrangement joins TRBV11-2 to TRBJ2-2, with 8 nucleotides matching TRBD1. CDR1 is SGHAT, CDR2 FQNNGV, per germline. The J segment lost 2 bases and the V segment lost 5 bases, leaving 7 bases of the junction unmatched. CDR3 size: 16 residues. The CDR3: CASSPIGQGNTGELFF. CDR3 in DNA: TGTGCCAGCAGCCCTATTGGACAGGGTAACACCGGGGAGCTGTTTTTT.

The rearrangement uses TRBV7-3 and TRBJ2-1, with 7 bases identical to TRBD1. This CDR3 has 13 amino acids. Trimming at V came to 5 bases and at J to 9 bases, leaving 7 bases not matched to a gene. Germline lookup yields CDR1 SGHTA and CDR2 FQGTGA. CDR3 region: CASSRVDRAEQFF. The CDR3 DNA reads as TGTGCCAGCAGCCGAGTTGACAGGGCTGAGCAGTTCTTC.

The V gene is TRBV20-1, the J gene TRBJ2-5, with D possibly being TRBD1 (6 bases). The V gene's germline CDR1 is DFQATT and CDR2 SNEGSKA (reference sequence). The germline V and J ends were trimmed by 4 bases and 3 bases, with 6 bases remaining between them. This CDR3 has 11 residues. The CDR3 here is CSAKGEETQYF. The DNA of the CDR3 is TGCAGTGCTAAGGGGGAAGAGACCCAGTACTTC.